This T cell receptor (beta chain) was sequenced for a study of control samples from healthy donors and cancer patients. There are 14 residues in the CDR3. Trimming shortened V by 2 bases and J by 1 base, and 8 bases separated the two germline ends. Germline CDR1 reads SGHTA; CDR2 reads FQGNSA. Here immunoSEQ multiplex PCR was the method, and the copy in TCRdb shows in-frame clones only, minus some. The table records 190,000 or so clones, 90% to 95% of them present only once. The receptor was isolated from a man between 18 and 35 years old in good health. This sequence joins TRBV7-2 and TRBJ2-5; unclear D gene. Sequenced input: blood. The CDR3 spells CASSLSAAQETQYF. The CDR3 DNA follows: TGTGCCAGCAGCTTATCAGCTGCCCAAGAGACCCAGTACTTC.